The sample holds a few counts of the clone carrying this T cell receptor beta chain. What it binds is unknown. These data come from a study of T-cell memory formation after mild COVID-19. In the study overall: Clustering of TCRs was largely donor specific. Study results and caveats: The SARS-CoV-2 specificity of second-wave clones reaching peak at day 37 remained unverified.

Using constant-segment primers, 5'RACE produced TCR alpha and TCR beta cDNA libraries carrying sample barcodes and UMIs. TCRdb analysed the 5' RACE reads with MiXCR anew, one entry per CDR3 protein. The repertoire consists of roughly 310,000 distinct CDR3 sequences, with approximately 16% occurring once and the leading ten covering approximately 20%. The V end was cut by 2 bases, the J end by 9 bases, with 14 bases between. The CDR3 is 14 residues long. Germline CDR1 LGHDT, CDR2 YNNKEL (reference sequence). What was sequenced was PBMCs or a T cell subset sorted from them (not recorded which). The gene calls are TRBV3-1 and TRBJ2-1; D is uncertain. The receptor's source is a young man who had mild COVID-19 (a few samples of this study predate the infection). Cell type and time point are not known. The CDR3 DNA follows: TGTGCCAGCAGCCAATGGAATCGCGTTTTTGAGCAGTTCTTC. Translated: CASSQWNRVFEQFF.